This T cell receptor (beta chain) originates from a study of CXCR3-negative and CXCR3-positive naive CD8 T cells. The CDR3 is made up of 13 amino acids. Germline V gene data show CDR1 as SQVTM and CDR2 as ANQGSEA. 5' RACE with UMI labels generated the TRB cDNA libraries. No DNA is given; TCRdb re-called the 5' RACE reads and lists each CDR3 protein once. In all, the sample yields about 130,000 distinct CDR3 sequences. This chain joins TRBV29-1 and TRBJ2-7. The receptor was derived from a human donor in good health. Some clones in this sample may be carry-over from other donors' samples. What was sequenced was naive CXCR3- CD8+ T cells from blood. This sample's subset: CD45RO-CCR7+CD27+CD95- naive CD8+ T cells lacking CXCR3 (TNR3-). The CDR3 is CSVGSSSSYEQYF.